Listed here are 2 T cell receptor beta chains from one sample, sequenced in a study of T cell responses to AZD1222 COVID-19 vaccine. Sequencing was performed with immunoSEQ multiplex PCR; in TCRdb, only in-frame clones are kept and a portion is missing. The repertoire holds around 100,000 clones, with about nine tenths as singletons. The sample consisted of peripheral blood, taken on day 0 of AZD1222 vaccination. All receptors come from an adult in good health.

The chain carries TRBV14 and TRBJ1-2; no clear D. Per germline, CDR1 SGHDN and CDR2 FVKESK. Trimming shortened V by 1 base and J by 4 bases, and 7 bases separated the two germline ends. The CDR3 has 13 residues. As DNA, the CDR3 is TGTGCCAGCAGCCAAGGACCGCCCTATGGCTACACCTTC. Protein sequence: CASSQGPPYGYTF.

The chain links TRBV5-6 to TRBJ1-4, with TRBD1 as a possible D gene (5 bases). This CDR3 is built from 12 residues. V lost 4 bases to trimming and J lost 6 bases, with 7 bases between them. CDR1 is SGHDT, CDR2 YYEEEE, per germline. The DNA for the CDR3 is TGTGCCAGCAGCCGGGGGGATGAAAAACTGTTTTTT. Translating gives CASSRGDEKLFF. Looking up the rest from reference TRBV5-6 and TRBJ1-4 gives the full variable domain: DAGVTQSPTHLIKTRGQQVTLRCSPKSGHDTVSWYQQALGQGPQFIFQYYEEEERQRGNFPDRFSGHQFPNYSSELNVNALLLGDSALYLCASSRGDEKLFFGSGTQLSVL.